The sequence of this T cell receptor (beta chain) was determined in a study of blood T cell repertoires in COVID-19. Authors' processing steps: By means of reference gene primer amplification, nucleated cell counts were estimated. Only in-frame clones appear in the TCRdb table, and some are missing; sequencing was by immunoSEQ multiplex PCR. V, J and clone size reflect that table, while D and trimming were determined from the DNA. Among tens of thousands of clones, almost 85% were seen once, and the ten largest hold more than 20%. Sequencing was done on a sample of peripheral blood. The TCR comes from a woman aged 60-75 years with acute or convalescent COVID-19.

The CDR3 here is CASSPDSGGFYNEQFF. DNA for the CDR3: TGTGCCAGCAGCCCGGATAGCGGGGGGTTTTACAATGAGCAGTTCTTC. V gene TRBV11-3 combines with J gene TRBJ2-1, with 10 bases identical to TRBD2. Per germline, CDR1 SGHNT and CDR2 YENEEA. The V gene end was trimmed by 5 bases and the J gene end by 4 bases; junction bases not matched to a gene: 8. The CDR3 is 16 residues long.